The source of this T cell receptor beta chain is a study of early T cells in non-severe SARS-CoV-2 infection. CDR1 MGHRA and CDR2 YSYEKL come from the germline V gene. The V gene lost 2 bases and the J gene lost 2 bases, with 7 bases spanning the gap. CDR3 length: 13 amino acids. The TCR library protocol attached unique molecular identifiers to the individual cDNA molecules. TCRdb re-analysed the 5' RACE reads in MiXCR, keeping a single row per CDR3 protein. Of 60,000 or so distinct CDR3 sequences detected, approximately 12% appear once; the ten largest clones hold 4% to 5%. This clonotype was obtained from an adult who was a healthcare worker with PCR-confirmed SARS-CoV-2 infection or an uninfected control (not recorded which). Source material: whole blood. The V and J genes are TRBV4-1 and TRBJ2-7; tentatively, D is TRBD2 (5 bases). In DNA form, the CDR3 reads TGCGCCAGCAGCCAAATACTAGCCTACGAGCAGTACTTC. Amino acids: CASSQILAYEQYF.